The rows below give T cell receptor beta chains drawn from one sample of a study of cytomegalovirus exposure and HLA in healthy donors. Some clones are missing from TCRdb's copy, which holds only in-frame ones; the method was immunoSEQ multiplex PCR. The sample table includes 150,000 to 200,000 clones. Input material: PBMCs. These receptors originate from a young man in good health and CMV-seronegative. The conserved cysteine and the conserved F or W are not part of the CDR3 here.

v_call,j_call,cdr3_aa
TRBV6-5,TRBJ2-3,ASSQSGGQADTQY
TRBV29-1,TRBJ2-1,SVSTSALGDEQF
TRBV7-9,TRBJ1-5,ASSPRTGTQPQH
TRBV11-1,TRBJ1-2,ASSHLGAGIGYT
TRBV12-5,TRBJ2-3,ASGQGGDTQY
TRBV9,TRBJ1-1,ASSPTDITEAF
TRBV18,TRBJ2-7,ASSPAMGREEGRY
TRBV6-5,TRBJ2-1,ASSSLGGAGRNEQF
TRBV6-1,TRBJ1-5,ASSGSTRNNQPQH
TRBV6-6,TRBJ2-2,ASRDLQGTGELF
TRBV7-8,TRBJ1-1,ASSFTGTEAF
TRBV27,TRBJ2-3,ASIRQAGTSGMSDTQY
TRBV5-8,TRBJ1-1,ASSIRQGAWGVGTEAF
TRBV19,TRBJ2-1,ASSMRFFSYNEQF
TRBV19,TRBJ2-5,ASSDTSGRGETQY
TRBV5-6,TRBJ2-7,ASSLDGLGRYEQY
TRBV19,TRBJ2-4,ASRIRLAGKNIQY
TRBV2,TRBJ2-3,ASRRTSGRVDTQY